These 21 T cell receptor beta chains came from one sample sequenced in a study of blood T cell repertoires in COVID-19. Produced via immunoSEQ multiplex PCR; TCRdb's table is partial and in-frame only. The table includes hundreds of thousands of clones, about nine tenths detected once. The sample comprised peripheral blood. Receptors originate from a man between 45 and 60 years old with acute or convalescent COVID-19.

This chain joins TRBV10-3 and TRBJ1-3; a weak D match, TRBD1 (5 bases). Germline CDR1 is ENHRY and CDR2 is SYGVKD. The CDR3 spans 14 residues. The V gene lost 2 bases and the J gene lost 0 bases, with 5 bases spanning the gap. The CDR3 here is CAISEDSSGNTIYF. The CDR3 DNA is TGTGCCATCAGTGAGGACAGCTCTGGAAACACCATATATTTT.

The chain uses TRBV6-5 and TRBJ1-2; maybe TRBD1 (5 bases). Trimming stripped 6 bases from V and 4 bases from J, with 12 bases between. Germline CDR1 reads MNHEY; CDR2 reads SVGAGI. The CDR3 is 13 residues long. The CDR3 here is CASRPGWGYGYTF. CDR3 nucleotide sequence: TGTGCCAGCAGGCCAGGGTGGGGCTATGGCTACACCTTC.

This chain joins TRBV7-8 and TRBJ2-7, with TRBD1 identical over 9 bases. CDR3 length: 14 residues. The germline V gene has CDR1 SGHVS and CDR2 FQNEAQ. V was clipped by 1 base and J by 7 bases; unmatched bases: 5. The DNA for the CDR3 is TGTGCCAGCAGCTTAGGGGCGGGGACAGGGGAGCAGTACTTC. Protein product: CASSLGAGTGEQYF. The full variable domain, in which reference TRBV7-8 and TRBJ2-7 provide the parts outside the CDR3, is GAGVSQSPRYKVAKRGQDVALRCDPISGHVSLFWYQQALGQGPEFLTYFQNEAQLDKSGLPSDRFFAERPEGSVSTLKIQRTQQEDSAVYLCASSLGAGTGEQYFGPGTRLTVT.

The gene calls are TRBV15 and TRBJ2-7, with no clear D. CDR3 size: 14 residues. Germline V lookup: CDR1 LNHNV, CDR2 YYDKDF (reference sequence). The V end lost 6 bases, the J end lost 3 bases, and 15 bases lay between the germline ends. CDR3 DNA sequence: TGTGCCACCAGAATCGGTCCCTCCCGCTACGAGCAGTACTTC. Its translation is CATRIGPSRYEQYF.

CDR3 DNA: TGTGCCAGCAGTTTAGGGACAGGGGCCGGGGAGCTGTTTTTT. Translating it yields CASSLGTGAGELFF. This chain joins TRBV6-2 or TRBV6-3 and TRBJ2-2; 10 bases line up with TRBD1. Germline V gives CDR1 MNHEY, CDR2 SVGEGT. Trimming at V came to 4 bases and at J to 6 bases, leaving 2 bases not matched to a gene. This CDR3 is 14 amino acids long.

This chain joins TRBV2 and TRBJ2-3; 7 bases are a match to TRBD1. Germline trimming cut 6 bases from V and 3 bases from J; bases unmatched to any gene: 9. In germline, CDR1 is SNHLY, CDR2 FYNNEI. CDR3 size: 15 residues. The CDR3 sequence: CASSSTGVVTDTQYF. CDR3 DNA sequence: TGTGCCAGCAGCTCAACAGGGGTAGTAACAGATACGCAGTATTTT.

The V gene is TRBV3-1 (or the pseudogene TRBV3-2), the J gene TRBJ2-1; tentatively, D is TRBD2 (6 bases). There are 15 residues in the CDR3. Germline CDR1 reads LGHDT; CDR2 reads YNNKEL (reference sequence). V shed 4 bases and J shed 3 bases, with 13 bases lying between them. In DNA, the CDR3 is TGTGCCAGCAGCCCAAGGGCTAGCGACTACAATGAGCAGTTCTTC. This encodes CASSPRASDYNEQFF.

The chain carries TRBV19 and TRBJ2-7; D not resolved. CDR1 and CDR2 (germline): LNHDA, SQIVND (reference sequence). The V end was cut by 3 bases, the J end by 6 bases, with 12 bases between. The CDR3 runs 13 residues. CDR3 region: CASSIGTPGEQYF. Here the CDR3 DNA reads TGTGCCAGTAGTATTGGAACCCCGGGCGAGCAGTACTTC. Variable domain in full (rest from reference TRBV19 and TRBJ2-7): DGGITQSPKYLFRKEGQNVTLSCEQNLNHDAMYWYRQDPGQGLRLIYYSQIVNDFQKGDIAEGYSVSREKKESFPLTVTSAQKNPTAFYLCASSIGTPGEQYFGPGTRLTVT.

The chain couples TRBV18 to TRBJ1-2, with 8 bases lining up with TRBD1. After removal of 5 bases from V and 4 bases from J, the junction contained 3 bases not matched to a gene. The CDR3 spans 13 residues. Looked up from germline, CDR1 is KGHSH and CDR2 is LQKENI. CDR3 sequence (DNA): TGTGCCAGCTCAGTGGACAGGGTCTATGGCTACACCTTC. Protein sequence: CASSVDRVYGYTF.

The CDR3 loop reads CAWRGTGGRDTGELFF. DNA of the CDR3: TGTGCCTGGAGGGGTACAGGGGGCAGGGACACCGGGGAGCTGTTTTTT. V usage is TRBV30 and J usage is TRBJ2-2, with TRBD1 matching over 9 bases. The CDR3 consists of 16 residues. Looked up from germline, CDR1 is GTSNPN and CDR2 is SVGIG (reference sequence). The ends lost 3 bases at V and 3 bases at J; junction bases unmatched: 8.

The rearrangement links TRBV4-1 to TRBJ2-5, with 8 bases aligning to TRBD2. The V segment lost 1 base and the J segment 0 bases; nucleotides outside the gene matches: 10. This CDR3 spans 18 amino acids. Germline V lookup: CDR1 MGHRA, CDR2 YSYEKL. CDR3 DNA sequence: TGCGCCAGCAGCCAAGCCCTCGGGGGAGCGGGGGACCAAGAGACCCAGTACTTC. This sequence encodes CASSQALGGAGDQETQYF.

This chain links TRBV13 with TRBJ2-3; perhaps TRBD1 as D (5 bases). CDR3 length: 13 residues. Germline lookup yields CDR1 PRHDT and CDR2 FYEKMQ (reference sequence). V was clipped by 3 bases and J by 10 bases, with 14 bases between them. CDR3 coding DNA: TGTGCCAGCAGCTTTACCAGGGCTCTGTCGCAGTATTTT. Amino acids: CASSFTRALSQYF.

This chain links TRBV19 with TRBJ1-2; 9 positions agree with TRBD1. The junction had 19 bases not matched to a gene; V was cut back by 7 bases and J by 4 bases. Per the germline V gene, CDR1 is LNHDA and CDR2 is SQIVND (reference sequence). There are 18 residues in the CDR3. CDR3 loop: CASKPLRPPGQGSYGYTF. Here the CDR3 DNA reads TGTGCCAGTAAGCCTCTCCGGCCCCCGGGACAGGGAAGCTATGGCTACACCTTC.

The table lists this clone with a few counts. The V gene is TRBV11-2, the J gene TRBJ1-1; 7 bases match TRBD1. This CDR3 comprises 13 residues. With 4 bases clipped from V and 9 bases from J, the junction kept 8 bases outside the gene matches. Germline lookup yields CDR1 SGHAT and CDR2 FQNNGV. The CDR3 DNA reads as TGTGCCAGCAGCTCCCTGAGGGGGCCTAAAGCTTTCTTT. Its protein is CASSSLRGPKAFF.

This chain joins TRBV4-2 and TRBJ2-7; TRBD1 might be the D (5 bases). V lost 2 bases and J lost 0, with 20 bases in between. Germline loops: CDR1 LGHNA, CDR2 YNFKEQ. The CDR3 consists of 18 residues. The CDR3 DNA reads TGTGCCAGCAGCCAAACACCAGGGTCGGTCCAAAGCTCCTACGAGCAGTACTTC. Amino acids: CASSQTPGSVQSSYEQYF.

This clone showed up just once. This specimen includes other DNA sequences encoding the same CDR3. V usage is TRBV11-2 and J usage is TRBJ2-3, with TRBD2 identical over 13 bases. In germline, CDR1 is SGHAT, CDR2 FQNNGV. This CDR3 region has 15 residues. After removal of 5 bases from V and 5 bases from J, the junction contained 4 bases not matched to a gene. CDR3 DNA sequence: TGTGCCAGCAGCCTACTAGCGGGGGGGCAAGATACGCAGTATTTT. It codes for CASSLLAGGQDTQYF.

The chain is built from TRBV7-8 and TRBJ1-4, with TRBD1 matching over 7 bases. V lost 5 bases to trimming and J lost 0 bases; unmatched junction nucleotides: 9. This CDR3 has 17 residues. Germline CDR1 and CDR2: SGHVS and FQNEAQ. The CDR3 nucleotides are TGTGCCAGCAGCCGGGGGACAGCCTCTGCAACTAATGAAAAACTGTTTTTT. It yields the protein CASSRGTASATNEKLFF.

This clone was seen only once. This chain uses TRBV5-5 with TRBJ2-1; 9 bases agree with TRBD1. This CDR3 is 16 amino acids long. Per the germline V gene, CDR1 is SGHKS and CDR2 is YYEKEE (reference sequence). After removal of 3 bases from V and 1 base from J, the junction contained 5 bases not matched to a gene. The chain's CDR3 is CASSSTGGFSYNEQFF. DNA for the CDR3: TGTGCCAGCAGCTCGACAGGGGGTTTTTCCTACAATGAGCAGTTCTTC.

This clone was seen more than once but under ten times. The chain links TRBV9 to TRBJ1-2, with D unclear. Germline CDR1 and CDR2: SGDLS and YYNGEE. The CDR3 consists of 15 residues. With 6 bases removed from V and 8 bases from J, the gap between germline ends came to 23 bases. CDR3 DNA sequence: TGTGCCAGCACCCCCAGCGGGGATACTATATGGGGCTACACCTTC. It is translated as CASTPSGDTIWGYTF.

This chain uses TRBV11-2 with TRBJ2-2; 11 nucleotides align to TRBD2. This CDR3 has 16 amino acids. Germline CDR1 SGHAT, CDR2 FQNNGV. V lost 5 bases and J lost 1; bases outside the gene matches: 3. CDR3 DNA sequence: TGTGCCAGCAGCCGACTAGCGGGGTTGAACACCGGGGAGCTGTTTTTT. Translation gives CASSRLAGLNTGELFF.

The rearrangement uses TRBV6-1 and TRBJ1-1, with a weak D call TRBD1 (5 bases). Trimming shortened V by 1 base and J by 11 bases, and 11 bases separated the two germline ends. The germline CDR1 and CDR2 sequences are MNHNS and SASEGT. The CDR3 runs 12 residues. The CDR3 bases are TGTGCCAGCAGTGAAGGCAGGGTACGCGCTTTCTTT. This gives the protein CASSEGRVRAFF.